This passage covers 25 T cell receptor beta chains from one sample sequenced in a study of T cells in women clearing cervical HPV infection. Assay: immunoSEQ multiplex PCR; the TCRdb copy retains only in-frame clones and omits some. This sample's table has 25,000 to 35,000 clones. The specimen sequenced was blood buffy coat. These receptors originate from a woman between 18 and 70 years old with a cervical HPV16 infection that either progressed to CIN3+ or cleared (not recorded which).

For this clone: The read falls 3 residues short of the CDR3 end, and the missing part is taken from the germline J gene. This rearrangement joins TRBV30 to TRBJ2-3; 11 bases map to TRBD2. Germline-derived CDR1 and CDR2 are GTSNPN and SVGIG (reference sequence). The CDR3 consists of 14 residues. The part of the CDR3 DNA that was read is TGTGCCTGGAGTGTAGAGTTAGCGGGAGGGACG. This sequence encodes CAWSVELAGGT. In full, the CDR3 is CAWSVELAGGTQYF.

As regards this clone: One junction end does not reproduce the germline sequence, and a read error may be involved. The read ends 3 residues early relative to the CDR3; the germline J gene fills the gap. The chain uses TRBV4-2 and TRBJ2-7; TRBD2 agrees at 7 bases. Germline-derived CDR1 and CDR2 are LGHNA and YNFKEQ. The CDR3 has 14 residues. The covered CDR3 bases are TGCGCCAGCAGCCAAGATCGGGGAGGGAACGAG. Translating gives CASSQDRGGNE. The complete CDR3 sequence is CASSQDRGGNEQYF.

On this clone: Read data end 3 residues before the CDR3 end; the end is taken from the germline J gene. The chain is built from TRBV7-2 and TRBJ2-5; 7 positions agree with TRBD1. This CDR3 is 15 amino acids long. The V gene end was trimmed by 5 bases and the J gene end by 4 bases; junction bases not matched to a gene: 10. Germline V lookup: CDR1 SGHTA, CDR2 FQGNSA. The covered CDR3 bases are TGTGCCAGCAGCACTAACGACAGGGTAGGAGAGACC. Amino acid sequence: CASSTNDRVGET. The entire CDR3 protein is CASSTNDRVGETQYF.

As for this clone: Coverage ceases 3 residues before the CDR3 finishes, and the germline J gene fills in the end. The chain employs TRBV7-9 and TRBJ2-7; 9 bases are shared with TRBD2. This CDR3 spans 15 amino acids. V was pared by 4 bases and J by 6 bases, with 10 bases of the junction left unmatched. CDR1 and CDR2 (germline): SEHNR, FQNEAQ (reference sequence). The covered CDR3 bases are TGTGCCAGCAGCTCTAGCGGGACTAGATCCCCCGAG. Translated: CASSSSGTRSPE. The CDR3 as a whole reads CASSSSGTRSPEQYF.

Comment on this clone: From the germline J gene comes the end of the CDR3, since the read stops 3 residues before it. The chain combines TRBV10-3 with TRBJ2-7; 7 bases match TRBD1. Unmatched junction bases numbered 8, after V lost 6 bases and J lost 3 bases. The germline V gene encodes CDR1 ENHRY and CDR2 SYGVKD. This CDR3 is built from 14 residues. CDR3: CAIRGRQGDYEQYF. Partial CDR3 DNA: TGTGCCATCAGAGGAAGGCAGGGGGACTACGAG.

As regards this clone: The sequenced fragment ends 3 residues before the CDR3 boundary, so the rest is inferred from the germline J gene. This chain links TRBV2 with TRBJ2-7; 7 nucleotides agree with TRBD1. The V and J ends lost 6 bases and 6 bases, in that order; junction bases with no gene match: 11. The CDR3 extends over 14 amino acids. Germline CDR1 reads SNHLY; CDR2 reads FYNNEI. CDR3 in amino acids: CASSDRAVSGEQYF. The part of the CDR3 DNA that was read is TGTGCCAGCAGCGACAGGGCTGTTTCGGGCGAG.

As regards this clone: Its ends do not fully match the called genes, so a read error is possible. Sequencing ends 3 residues short of the CDR3 end; the germline J gene provides the rest. This CDR3 is also generated by other DNA sequences in the sample. V is TRBV19 and J is TRBJ2-3; 10 bases agree with TRBD1. CDR3 length: 17 residues. The germline CDR1 and CDR2 sequences are LNHDA and SQIVND (reference sequence). The CDR3 region is CASSRQGARLSNQPQYF. The sequenced part of the CDR3 DNA is TGTGCAAGTAGTCGACAGGGGGCGAGGTTAAGCAATCAGCCG. The full variable domain, completed using reference TRBV19 and TRBJ2-3, is DGGITQSPKYLFRKEGQNVTLSCEQNLNHDAMYWYRQDPGQGLRLIYYSQIVNDFQKGDIAEGYSVSREKKESFPLTVTSAQKNPTAFYLCASSRQGARLSNQPQYFGPGTRLTVL.

Details on this clone: The read finishes 3 residues shy of the CDR3 end, and the germline J gene is used to complete it. The chain employs TRBV27 and TRBJ2-7; no firm D call. The CDR3 has 15 residues. Germline values: CDR1 MNHEY, CDR2 SMNVEV (reference sequence). Trimming pared 8 bases from V and 5 bases from J, leaving 22 bases between. CDR3 DNA, as far as it was read: TGTGCCAGCCTCCCTTGGTTGACTCTAGTGCACGAG. Protein sequence: CASLPWLTLVHE. Given in full, the CDR3 is CASLPWLTLVHEQYF.

Comments on this clone: Read coverage stops 3 residues before the CDR3 terminus; the germline J gene supplies the remainder. The J gene is TRBJ1-4, the V gene TRBV12-5; TRBD1 matches 8 bases. From germline, CDR1 is LGHNT and CDR2 FRNRAP. V was pared by 7 bases and J by 7 bases, with 5 bases of the junction left unmatched. This CDR3 has 13 residues. The part of the CDR3 DNA that was read is TGTGCTAGTGCCTCTGACAGGGGTGAAAAA. It translates to CASASDRGEK. The full CDR3 reads CASASDRGEKLFF.

Regarding this clone: The missing CDR3 end, 3 residues past where the read stops, is filled in from the germline J gene. The gene calls are TRBV6-1 and TRBJ1-5; D uncertain. The germline V gene has CDR1 MNHNS and CDR2 SASEGT. Trimming removed 4 bases at V and 3 bases at J, with 10 bases between. The CDR3 has 14 amino acids. The chain's CDR3 is CASSATGYNQPQHF. The CDR3 bases that were read are TGTGCCAGCAGTGCCACGGGGTACAATCAGCCC.

Turning to this clone: The read ends 3 residues shy of where the CDR3 ends; the end is completed using the germline J gene. The chain joins TRBV7-9 to TRBJ1-1, with no clear D. The CDR3 contains 12 residues. The germline V gene encodes CDR1 SEHNR and CDR2 FQNEAQ (reference sequence). Deletions cut 11 bases from V and 0 bases from J, with 10 bases between. The CDR3 reads CAYTQLNTEAFF. The part of the CDR3 DNA that was read is TGTGCCTACACACAGCTGAACACTGAA. Variable domain in full (rest from reference TRBV7-9 and TRBJ1-1): DTGVSQNPRHKITKRGQNVTFRCDPISEHNRLYWYRQTLGQGPEFLTYFQNEAQLEKSRLLSDRFSAERPKGSFSTLEIQRTEQGDSAMYLCAYTQLNTEAFFGQGTRLTVV.

Points on this clone: The read terminates 3 residues before the CDR3 end, so the remaining end is supplied by the germline J gene. V gene TRBV5-4 combines with J gene TRBJ2-2; TRBD1 might be the D (5 bases). V dropped 4 bases and J dropped 1 base, with 11 bases sitting between them. Per the germline V gene, CDR1 is SGHNT and CDR2 is YYREEE (reference sequence). The CDR3 covers 15 residues. CDR3 bases read: TGTGCCAGCAGCATAAGACAGAAGAACACCGGGGAG. This codes for CASSIRQKNTGE. The full CDR3 protein is CASSIRQKNTGELFF.

Points on this clone: The read comes to an end 3 residues before the CDR3 does, leaving the germline J gene to fill in the end. The V gene is TRBV6-2 or TRBV6-3, the J gene TRBJ2-1; TRBD1 matches at 9 bases. With V trimmed by 0 bases and J by 7 bases, 10 bases remained unmatched. The CDR3 contains 17 residues. The germline gives CDR1 MNHEY, CDR2 SVGEGT. This CDR3 is CASSYSRLGTGSNEQFF. Incomplete CDR3 DNA: TGTGCCAGCAGTTACTCGCGGTTGGGGACAGGGTCAAATGAG.

In the case of this clone: Coverage ceases 3 residues before the CDR3 finishes, and the germline J gene fills in the end. The rearrangement links TRBV19 to TRBJ1-1; D is unresolved. Germline CDR1 reads LNHDA; CDR2 reads SQIVND (reference sequence). The CDR3 is 13 residues long. The ends were cut back, 3 bases at V and 7 bases at J, with 12 bases in the middle. CDR3: CASSIRRGGEAFF. Incomplete CDR3 DNA: TGTGCCAGTAGTATTCGACGGGGTGGTGAA.

Comments on this clone: The DNA ends 3 residues before the CDR3 does, and the rest of the CDR3 is filled in from the germline J gene. The rearrangement links TRBV19 to TRBJ1-2; D gene uncertain. The germline V gene encodes CDR1 LNHDA and CDR2 SQIVND (reference sequence). The CDR3 consists of 8 residues. The covered CDR3 bases are TGTGCCAGTCGGGGC. Residues: CASRG. The full CDR3 protein reads CASRGYTF.

With respect to this clone: The CDR3 goes on 3 residues after the read ends, and that part is filled in from the germline J gene. The rearrangement uses TRBV29-1 and TRBJ1-2; D may be TRBD1 (6 bases). Trimming stripped 8 bases from V and 3 bases from J, with 16 bases between. The germline gives CDR1 SQVTM, CDR2 ANQGSEA. The CDR3 consists of 13 residues. The CDR3 protein is CSIVGGEHYGYTF. Incomplete CDR3 DNA: TGCAGCATCGTAGGGGGAGAACACTATGGC.

A note on this clone: The sequence runs out 3 residues before the end of the CDR3; the remainder is reconstructed from the germline J gene. J is TRBJ1-5 and V is TRBV19; tentatively, D is TRBD1 (5 bases). V was clipped by 4 bases and J by 7 bases, with 11 bases between them. CDR1 LNHDA and CDR2 SQIVND come from the germline V gene (reference sequence). CDR3 length: 13 amino acids. The sequenced part of the CDR3 DNA is TGTGCCAGTAGTACTCAGGGCTACCAGCCC. Its protein is CASSTQGYQP. The entire CDR3 protein reads CASSTQGYQPQHF.

As to this clone: The read ends 3 residues shy of where the CDR3 ends; the end is completed using the germline J gene. The chain couples TRBV18 to TRBJ1-2; possibly TRBD1 for D (6 bases). The CDR3 has 13 amino acids. CDR1 KGHSH and CDR2 LQKENI come from the germline V gene. The part of the CDR3 DNA that was read is TGTGCCAGCTCACGGGGGGGCATGGATGAC. It yields the protein CASSRGGMDD. From start to end, the CDR3 is CASSRGGMDDYTF.

As regards this clone: Coverage ceases 3 residues before the CDR3 finishes, and the germline J gene fills in the end. The rearrangement joins TRBV5-1 to TRBJ1-1; possibly TRBD1 for D (6 bases). This CDR3 is built from 13 residues. Between the trimmed V and J ends, which lost 4 bases and 4 bases, there was a span of 11 bases. Per germline, CDR1 SGHRS and CDR2 YFSETQ. Here the CDR3 reads CASSPGGPTEAFF. The CDR3 DNA, read in part, is TGCGCCAGCAGCCCCGGGGGGCCCACTGAA.

Here the CDR3 reads CSASRGRAKNIQYF. CDR3 bases read: TGCAGTGCTAGCAGGGGGCGCGCCAAAAACATT. The chain combines TRBV20-1 with TRBJ2-4; 8 bases map to TRBD1. The CDR3 goes on 3 residues after the read ends, and that part is filled in from the germline J gene. CDR3 length: 14 amino acids. The junction had 2 bases not matched to a gene; V was cut back by 3 bases and J by 1 base. Germline-derived CDR1 and CDR2 are DFQATT and SNEGSKA (reference sequence).

Remarks on this clone: Read coverage stops 3 residues before the CDR3 terminus; the germline J gene supplies the remainder. The chain employs TRBV19 and TRBJ2-1; 12 bases are shared with TRBD2. V dropped 5 bases and J dropped 6; count of bases not matched to a gene: 11. Germline loops: CDR1 LNHDA, CDR2 SQIVND (reference sequence). The CDR3 length is 17 residues. Incomplete CDR3 DNA: TGTGCCAGTAGTCCCCGGACTAGCGGGGCTTTCGGCAATGAG. Encoded protein: CASSPRTSGAFGNE. The CDR3 reads in full as CASSPRTSGAFGNEQFF.

In the case of this clone: Coverage ceases 3 residues before the CDR3 finishes, and the germline J gene fills in the end. The gene calls are TRBV19 and TRBJ1-1, with D maybe TRBD1 (6 bases). CDR1 and CDR2 from the germline V gene are LNHDA and SQIVND (reference sequence). The CDR3 has 11 amino acids. CDR3 bases read: TGTGCCAGTAGTATCAGGGGCGGA. It specifies CASSIRGG. In full, the CDR3 reads CASSIRGGAFF. The full variable domain, its missing parts supplied by reference TRBV19 and TRBJ1-1, is DGGITQSPKYLFRKEGQNVTLSCEQNLNHDAMYWYRQDPGQGLRLIYYSQIVNDFQKGDIAEGYSVSREKKESFPLTVTSAQKNPTAFYLCASSIRGGAFFGQGTRLTVV.

In the case of this clone: The read ends 3 residues early relative to the CDR3; the germline J gene fills the gap. The chain employs TRBV20-1 and TRBJ2-1; D is ambiguous. CDR1 is DFQATT and CDR2 is SNEGSKA in the germline V gene (reference sequence). The CDR3 totals 14 residues. V shed 6 bases and J shed 1 base, with 13 bases lying between them. CDR3 residues: CSAESVGSYNEQFF. The part of the CDR3 DNA that was read is TGCAGTGCGGAGTCCGTAGGGTCCTACAATGAG.

For this clone: Read sequence stops 3 residues before the CDR3 end, and the germline J gene provides the missing end. This rearrangement joins TRBV7-6 to TRBJ2-2; possible D gene TRBD1, 6 bases. Germline loops: CDR1 SGHVS, CDR2 FNYEAQ. Trimming stripped 2 bases from V and 3 bases from J, with 13 bases between. The CDR3 is made up of 16 amino acids. The CDR3 bases that were read are TGTGCCAGCAGCTTAAGACAGGCTACCTACACCGGGGAG. It translates to CASSLRQATYTGE. The full CDR3 reads CASSLRQATYTGELFF. Complete variable domain (other parts from reference TRBV7-6 and TRBJ2-2): GAGVSQSPRYKVTKRGQDVALRCDPISGHVSLYWYRQALGQGPEFLTYFNYEAQQDKSGLPNDRFSAERPEGSISTLTIQRTEQRDSAMYRCASSLRQATYTGELFFGEGSRLTVL.

The covered CDR3 bases are TGTGCCACTACAAGTCTCAGGGGCTACACTGGGGCCAACGTC. Translated: CATTSLRGYTGANV. The full CDR3 reads CATTSLRGYTGANVLTF. The chain uses TRBV19 and TRBJ2-6; D perhaps matches TRBD1 (6 bases). Coverage ceases 3 residues before the CDR3 finishes, and the germline J gene fills in the end. V was trimmed by 10 bases and J by 2 bases, leaving 21 bases between them. The CDR3 runs to 17 residues. The V gene's germline CDR1 is LNHDA and CDR2 SQIVND (reference sequence). The whole variable domain, filled in from reference TRBV19 and TRBJ2-6, reads DGGITQSPKYLFRKEGQNVTLSCEQNLNHDAMYWYRQDPGQGLRLIYYSQIVNDFQKGDIAEGYSVSREKKESFPLTVTSAQKNPTAFYLCATTSLRGYTGANVLTFGAGSRLTVL.